The entry below describes one T cell receptor beta chain. Sequencing was performed with immunoSEQ multiplex PCR; in TCRdb, only in-frame clones are kept and a portion is missing. The data contain approximately 110,000 clones, 80% of them singletons. Looked up from germline, CDR1 is LNHDA and CDR2 is SQIVND (reference sequence). Trimming left V 5 bases short and J 1 base short, with 11 bases between. The CDR3 runs to 15 residues. The sample is drawn from a study of blood T cell repertoires in COVID-19. Study context: COVID-19 samples collected from the United States, Italy and Spain covered acute and convalescent phases.

The chain joins TRBV19 to TRBJ2-2; D possibly corresponds to TRBD1 (5 bases). The TCR sequence derives from a human donor in a cohort sampled during active or convalescent COVID-19. The sample taken for sequencing was peripheral blood. The CDR3 nucleotides read TGTGCCAGTAGTCAGGGTAGTTTGAACACCGGGGAGCTGTTTTTT. This codes for CASSQGSLNTGELFF.